This T cell receptor beta chain was sequenced during a study of blood T cell repertoires in COVID-19. Repertoires were generated with immunoSEQ multiplex PCR, while TCRdb's copy carries only in-frame clones and drops some. The table lists more than 300,000 clones, approximately 89% of them singletons, with roughly 1.9% in the top ten. Trimming shortened V by 6 bases and J by 0 bases, and 20 bases separated the two germline ends. The length of the CDR3 is 18 residues. Per germline, CDR1 SNHLY and CDR2 FYNNEI. Sample: peripheral blood. The chain combines TRBV2 with TRBJ1-4, with D possibly matching TRBD1 (6 bases). The receptor was isolated from a woman in her 30s with COVID-19, enrolled during active disease. DNA of the CDR3: TGTGCCAGCAGCCATCCCCGGGCAGGGGCCTCAACTAATGAAAAACTGTTTTTT. Translating gives CASSHPRAGASTNEKLFF. Supplemented by reference TRBV2 and TRBJ1-4, the full variable domain reads EPEVTQTPSHQVTQMGQEVILRCVPISNHLYFYWYRQILGQKVEFLVSFYNNEISEKSEIFDDQFSVERPDGSNFTLKIRSTKLEDSAMYFCASSHPRAGASTNEKLFFGSGTQLSVL.